The rows below give T cell receptor beta chains drawn from one sample of a study of cytomegalovirus exposure and HLA in healthy donors. Measured with immunoSEQ multiplex PCR; TCRdb has only the in-frame clones, and not every one. Of some 230,000 clones detected, around 90% appear once; the ten largest clones hold more than 0.85%. The sample taken for sequencing was PBMCs. All receptors come from a woman aged 18-29 years in good health and CMV-seronegative. The CDR3 runs from the conserved cysteine through the conserved F or W. D genes are given only for firm matches. The size field is filled for only some rows; it gives once, few, many or a size class.

CDR3aa: CASSLTGWDQPQHF
CDR3nt: TGTGCCAGCAGTTTGACAGGGTGGGATCAGCCCCAGCATTTT
abundance: few
d_gene: TRBD1
j_gene: TRBJ1-5
v_gene: TRBV6-5

CDR3aa: CASRIRQGNTEAFF
CDR3nt: TGTGCCAGCAGAATACGACAGGGCAACACTGAAGCTTTCTTT
abundance: -
d_gene: TRBD1
j_gene: TRBJ1-1
v_gene: TRBV6-6

CDR3aa: CASSQDREQRTVGSYEQYF
CDR3nt: TGTGCCAGCAGCCAAGATCGCGAACAGAGGACTGTAGGCTCCTACGAGCAGTACTTC
abundance: -
d_gene: -
j_gene: TRBJ2-7
v_gene: TRBV4-2

CDR3aa: CASSLGQQGYTF
CDR3nt: TGCGCCAGCAGCTTGGGACAGCAGGGCTACACCTTC
abundance: -
d_gene: -
j_gene: TRBJ1-2
v_gene: TRBV5-1

CDR3aa: CASSNRQGMTEAFF
CDR3nt: TGTGCCAGCAGTAACAGACAGGGGATGACTGAAGCTTTCTTT
abundance: few
d_gene: TRBD1
j_gene: TRBJ1-1
v_gene: TRBV6-1

CDR3aa: CASSFPPPGQGAYNEQFF
CDR3nt: TGCGCCAGCAGCTTCCCACCTCCGGGACAGGGGGCGTACAATGAGCAGTTCTTC
abundance: -
d_gene: TRBD1
j_gene: TRBJ2-1
v_gene: TRBV5-1

CDR3aa: CASSLSGGGYGYTF
CDR3nt: TGTGCCAGCAGTTTATCGGGGGGTGGCTATGGCTACACCTTC
abundance: -
d_gene: -
j_gene: TRBJ1-2
v_gene: TRBV28

CDR3aa: CASSFGLQETQYF
CDR3nt: TGTGCCAGCAGCTTCGGACTACAAGAGACCCAGTACTTC
abundance: -
d_gene: -
j_gene: TRBJ2-5
v_gene: TRBV7-9

CDR3aa: CASSTDSYTEQYF
CDR3nt: TGTGCCAGTAGTACCGACAGCTACACAGAGCAGTACTTC
abundance: -
d_gene: -
j_gene: TRBJ2-7
v_gene: TRBV19

CDR3aa: CASRDILVNEQFF
CDR3nt: TGTGCCAGCAGGGATATACTAGTCAATGAGCAGTTCTTC
abundance: -
d_gene: -
j_gene: TRBJ2-1
v_gene: TRBV2

CDR3aa: CASRVSRTGGNSPLHF
CDR3nt: TGTGCCAGCAGGGTCTCAAGGACAGGGGGGAATTCACCCCTCCACTTT
abundance: -
d_gene: TRBD1
j_gene: TRBJ1-6
v_gene: TRBV28

CDR3aa: CASRGQGDSYEQYF
CDR3nt: TGTGCCAGCAGAGGACAGGGGGATTCCTACGAGCAGTACTTC
abundance: -
d_gene: TRBD1
j_gene: TRBJ2-7
v_gene: TRBV5-6

CDR3aa: CASSQVLPLEQYF
CDR3nt: TGCGCCAGCAGCCAAGTCCTCCCCCTGGAGCAGTACTTC
abundance: -
d_gene: -
j_gene: TRBJ2-7
v_gene: TRBV4-1

CDR3aa: CASSQGGSNYGYTF
CDR3nt: TGTGCCAGCAGCCAAGGGGGTTCTAACTATGGCTACACCTTC
abundance: few
d_gene: -
j_gene: TRBJ1-2
v_gene: TRBV6-6

CDR3aa: CASSQDFGENSYEQYF
CDR3nt: TGTGCCAGCAGCCAAGATTTCGGGGAGAACTCCTACGAGCAGTACTTC
abundance: -
d_gene: -
j_gene: TRBJ2-7
v_gene: TRBV4-2

CDR3aa: CASSLRGRFGVTDTQYF
CDR3nt: TGTGCCAGCAGTTTAAGGGGGCGTTTCGGGGTCACAGATACGCAGTATTTT
abundance: -
d_gene: TRBD1
j_gene: TRBJ2-3
v_gene: TRBV27

CDR3aa: CASSEGGIYGYTF
CDR3nt: TGTGCCAGCAGTGAAGGGGGCATCTATGGCTACACCTTC
abundance: -
d_gene: -
j_gene: TRBJ1-2
v_gene: TRBV2

CDR3aa: CSATPRGLGFAGELFF
CDR3nt: TGCAGCGCCACCCCCCGGGGACTAGGATTTGCCGGGGAGCTGTTTTTT
abundance: -
d_gene: TRBD2
j_gene: TRBJ2-2
v_gene: TRBV29-1

CDR3aa: CASKRQFMNEKLFF
CDR3nt: TGCGCCAGCAAGAGACAGTTCATGAATGAAAAACTGTTTTTT
abundance: -
d_gene: -
j_gene: TRBJ1-4
v_gene: TRBV5-1

CDR3aa: CASTAGGPAGYGYTF
CDR3nt: TGTGCCAGTACGGCAGGGGGCCCTGCTGGATATGGCTACACCTTC
abundance: -
d_gene: TRBD1
j_gene: TRBJ1-2
v_gene: TRBV19

CDR3aa: CASSPRSTGEVDTQYF
CDR3nt: TGCGCCAGCAGCCCGCGCAGTACAGGGGAGGTAGATACGCAGTATTTT
abundance: once
d_gene: -
j_gene: TRBJ2-3
v_gene: TRBV4-1

CDR3aa: CASSPEGALNEQYF
CDR3nt: TGTGCCAGTAGTCCAGAGGGGGCTCTGAACGAGCAGTACTTC
abundance: -
d_gene: TRBD1
j_gene: TRBJ2-7
v_gene: TRBV19

CDR3aa: CAWNGGLGETQYF
CDR3nt: TGTGCCTGGAACGGCGGACTGGGAGAGACCCAGTACTTC
abundance: -
d_gene: -
j_gene: TRBJ2-5
v_gene: TRBV30

CDR3aa: CASRTTGGFNEKLFF
CDR3nt: TGTGCCAGTAGGACAACAGGTGGATTTAATGAAAAACTGTTTTTT
abundance: -
d_gene: -
j_gene: TRBJ1-4
v_gene: TRBV19

CDR3aa: CASSLADSPGNEQFF
CDR3nt: TGCGCCAGCAGCTTGGCCGACAGCCCGGGCAATGAGCAGTTCTTC
abundance: -
d_gene: -
j_gene: TRBJ2-1
v_gene: TRBV5-1

CDR3aa: CASGSSGRGVDEQYF
CDR3nt: TGTGCTAGTGGTTCTAGCGGGAGGGGAGTCGACGAGCAGTACTTC
abundance: few
d_gene: TRBD2
j_gene: TRBJ2-7
v_gene: TRBV12-5